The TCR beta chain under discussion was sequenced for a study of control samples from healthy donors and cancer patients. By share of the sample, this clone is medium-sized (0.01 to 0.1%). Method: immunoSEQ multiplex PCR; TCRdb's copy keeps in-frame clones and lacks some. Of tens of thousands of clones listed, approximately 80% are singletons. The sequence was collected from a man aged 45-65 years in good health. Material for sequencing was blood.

DNA of the CDR3: TGTGCCAGCAGCTTATCCGGGCTAGGGGATAGGGACTACGAGCAGTACTTC. This translates into CASSLSGLGDRDYEQYF. The rearrangement joins TRBV7-9 to TRBJ2-7; D may be TRBD1 (5 bases). The V end was cut by 2 bases, the J end by 3 bases, with 20 bases between. This CDR3 has 17 amino acids. Looked up from germline, CDR1 is SEHNR and CDR2 is FQNEAQ (reference sequence).